These T cell receptor beta chains were read from a single sample in a study of regulatory T cells in long-lasting Graves disease. From the multiplex PCR reads, TCRdb called clonotypes with MiXCR, one entry per CDR3 protein. Of about 500,000 distinct CDR3 sequences listed, about 16% are singletons. These data are also associated with another study on T cells in Graves' hyperthyroidism and ophthalmopathy.

Specimen: peripheral blood mononuclear cells (PBMCs), collected at new diagnosis, from a patient treated with antithyroid drugs. These receptors all stem from a man aged 40-49 years with Graves disease. Both conserved end residues are part of each CDR3. A D gene is named only where the DNA matches it firmly. For some rows the clone size is stated as once, few or many, or as a class when expanded; others skip it.

TRBV28	many	-	TRBJ1-5	CASSLWAGMGNQPQHF	TGTGCCAGCAGTTTATGGGCAGGGATGGGCAATCAGCCCCAGCATTTT
TRBV10-3	few	-	TRBJ2-1	CAISESGWRRAEQFF	TGTGCCATCAGTGAGTCGGGTTGGAGGAGGGCTGAGCAGTTCTTC
TRBV18	many	-	TRBJ2-1	CASSPGQLSYNEQFF	TGTGCCAGCTCACCAGGGCAGCTCTCCTACAATGAGCAGTTCTTC
TRBV6-1	few	TRBD2	TRBJ2-7	CASREASGSGYEQYF	TGTGCCAGCAGGGAGGCTAGCGGGAGTGGGTACGAGCAGTACTTC
TRBV7-6	many	TRBD1	TRBJ2-3	CASSLGQASTDTQYF	TGTGCCAGCAGTCTGGGACAGGCGAGCACAGATACGCAGTATTTT
TRBV10-3	many	-	TRBJ2-5	CAISEKETQYF	TGTGCCATATCGGAAAAAGAGACCCAGTACTTC
TRBV6-9	-	-	TRBJ2-6	CASSYSRFGANVLTF	TGTGCCAGCAGTTACTCCCGTTTTGGGGCCAACGTCCTGACTTTC
TRBV19	few	-	TRBJ2-5	CASSMRRAETQYF	TGTGCCAGTAGTATGCGACGGGCGGAGACCCAGTACTTC
TRBV25-1	-	TRBD2	TRBJ2-6	CASGGGGVVSGANVLTF	TGTGCCAGCGGGGGGGGAGGGGTTGTGTCTGGGGCCAACGTCCTGACTTTC
TRBV25-1	few	TRBD1	TRBJ1-4	CASTDRDSEKLFF	TGTGCCAGCACCGACAGGGATTCTGAAAAACTGTTTTTT
TRBV20-1	once	TRBD2	TRBJ2-1	CSAEGGLAGVNEQFF	TGCAGTGCTGAGGGCGGGCTAGCGGGAGTCAATGAGCAGTTCTTC
TRBV11-2	many	-	TRBJ2-7	CASSLGGVRGPTYEQYF	TGTGCCAGCAGCTTAGGGGGAGTTCGTGGGCCCACCTACGAGCAGTACTTC
TRBV9	few	TRBD2	TRBJ2-7	CASSVGTSGSVYEQYF	TGTGCCAGCAGCGTAGGAACAAGCGGGAGTGTCTACGAGCAGTACTTC
TRBV4-1	-	-	TRBJ2-3	CASSQVARQRTDTQYF	TGCGCCAGCAGCCAAGTGGCTCGGCAGCGCACAGATACGCAGTATTTT
TRBV30	-	-	TRBJ1-6	CAWNRSGQNNSPLHF	TGTGCCTGGAACCGTTCCGGACAAAATAATTCACCCCTCCACTTT
TRBV5-1	few	TRBD2	TRBJ2-1	CASSWTSGSGLYNEQLF	TGCGCCAGCAGCTGGACTAGCGGGTCTGGGCTCTACAATGAGCAGCTCTTC
TRBV29-1	few	-	TRBJ1-4	CSAGFGNEKLFF	TGCAGCGCAGGGTTTGGTAATGAAAAACTGTTTTTT
TRBV28	-	TRBD1	TRBJ2-7	CASSSITDRSSYEQYF	TGTGCCAGCAGCTCCATAACGGACAGGAGCTCCTACGAGCAGTACTTC
TRBV6-1	-	TRBD1	TRBJ1-2	CASSLSPGQAWGYTF	TGTGCCAGCAGCCTTTCTCCGGGACAGGCTTGGGGCTACACCTTC
TRBV2	many	-	TRBJ2-1	CASSELAGNSYNEQFF	TGTGCCAGCAGTGAATTGGCGGGTAACTCCTACAATGAGCAGTTCTTC
TRBV5-6	-	-	TRBJ2-7	CASSRVGWGAGEGEQYF	TGTGCCAGCAGCCGGGTGGGGTGGGGAGCCGGAGAGGGCGAGCAGTACTTC
TRBV20-1	many	TRBD1	TRBJ1-4	CSALRGQDEKLFF	TGCAGTGCCCTCAGGGGGCAGGATGAAAAACTGTTTTTT
TRBV7-9	many	-	TRBJ2-3	CASSPRTLKADTQYF	TGTGCCAGCAGCCCAAGGACCCTGAAGGCAGATACGCAGTATTTT
TRBV3-1	many	TRBD1	TRBJ2-2	CASSQRQGRPGELFF	TGTGCCAGCAGCCAGCGACAGGGGCGACCCGGGGAGCTGTTTTTT
TRBV6-1	-	-	TRBJ2-7	CASTGQRSYEQYF	TGTGCCAGCACCGGACAGCGCTCCTACGAGCAGTACTTC
TRBV12-3/TRBV12-4	few	-	TRBJ2-7	CASSLSLGVAYEQYF	TGTGCCAGCAGTTTATCTTTGGGGGTCGCCTACGAGCAGTACTTC
TRBV28	many	-	TRBJ2-2	CASRLPSAGELFF	TGTGCCAGCAGGTTGCCCTCGGCGGGGGAGCTGTTTTTT
TRBV5-1	-	TRBD1	TRBJ1-1	CASGRDRATEAFF	TGCGCCAGCGGCCGGGACAGGGCCACTGAAGCTTTCTTT
TRBV18	-	TRBD2	TRBJ2-7	CASSPNGLAGLSYEQYF	TGTGCCAGCTCACCCAATGGACTAGCGGGATTGTCCTACGAGCAGTACTTC
TRBV29-1	-	-	TRBJ2-1	CSVEAETYNEQFF	TGCAGCGTTGAGGCAGAGACCTACAATGAGCAGTTCTTC
TRBV7-9	many	-	TRBJ2-3	CASSLAGAAGTDTQYF	TGTGCCAGCAGCTTAGCTGGGGCAGCTGGCACAGATACGCAGTATTTT
TRBV28	few	-	TRBJ1-5	CASSYPTGGRGQPQHF	TGTGCCAGCAGTTACCCAACCGGGGGCAGGGGTCAGCCCCAGCATTTT
TRBV5-1	many	-	TRBJ2-5	CASSPTGSQETQYF	TGCGCCAGCAGCCCAACCGGGAGCCAAGAGACCCAGTACTTC
TRBV6-1	many	-	TRBJ2-2	CASQRDWMNTGELFF	TGTGCCAGCCAACGTGACTGGATGAACACCGGGGAGCTGTTTTTT
TRBV30	many	-	TRBJ2-7	CAWSEGIYEQYF	TGTGCCTGGTCCGAGGGGATCTACGAGCAGTACTTC
TRBV12-3/TRBV12-4	many	TRBD1	TRBJ1-1	CASSSRGIGEAFF	TGTGCCAGCAGTTCCAGGGGGATCGGTGAAGCTTTCTTT
TRBV28	many	-	TRBJ2-7	CASTSGQPSYEQYF	TGTGCCAGCACCTCAGGACAGCCTTCCTACGAGCAGTACTTC
TRBV18	many	-	TRBJ1-1	CASSPLPGVAEAFF	TGTGCCAGCTCACCGCTACCAGGGGTGGCTGAAGCTTTCTTT
TRBV2	few	-	TRBJ2-5	CASRWTPLSGSNEQYF	TGTGCCAGCAGATGGACACCTCTTTCCGGGTCCAATGAGCAGTACTTC
TRBV7-8	-	-	TRBJ1-4	CASSWTETNEKLFF	TGTGCCAGCAGCTGGACCGAGACTAATGAAAAACTGTTTTTT
TRBV6-1	few	TRBD1	TRBJ2-7	CASRRGQGRSYEQYF	TGTGCCAGCAGACGGGGACAGGGGAGATCCTACGAGCAGTACTTC
TRBV29-1	many	TRBD1	TRBJ2-1	CSVEVPGQGDEQFF	TGCAGCGTTGAAGTACCGGGACAGGGAGATGAGCAGTTCTTC
TRBV24-1	many	-	TRBJ2-5	CATSDLRETQYF	TGTGCCACCAGTGATTTGCGGGAGACCCAGTACTTC
TRBV12-3/TRBV12-4	few	TRBD1	TRBJ2-6	CASRQSGGPGANVLTF	TGTGCCAGCAGACAATCAGGGGGCCCTGGGGCCAACGTCCTGACTTTC
TRBV12-3/TRBV12-4	many	TRBD2	TRBJ2-7	CASSAGTIHLEQYF	TGTGCCAGCAGTGCCGGGACTATCCACTTGGAGCAGTACTTC
TRBV2	few	-	TRBJ1-6	CASSEVVGFSNSPLHF	TGTGCCAGCAGTGAAGTCGTGGGATTTTCGAATTCACCCCTCCACTTT
TRBV10-2	-	-	TRBJ2-5	CASSESGTQYF	TGCGCCAGCAGTGAGTCGGGGACCCAGTACTTC
TRBV10-3	many	-	TRBJ2-7	CAIRGDKYIDEQYF	TGTGCCATCAGGGGGGACAAATATATAGACGAGCAGTACTTC
TRBV7-3	many	TRBD2	TRBJ2-1	CASSGAGGGNEQFF	TGTGCCAGCAGCGGAGCGGGAGGGGGAAATGAGCAGTTCTTC
TRBV5-6	few	-	TRBJ2-1	CASSLVEGSEQFF	TGTGCCAGCAGCTTGGTCGAGGGGAGTGAGCAGTTCTTC
TRBV24-1	many	-	TRBJ1-5	CATSELLSNQPQHF	TGTGCCACCAGTGAATTGTTAAGCAATCAGCCCCAGCATTTT
TRBV5-1	-	-	TRBJ2-1	CASSPWAISGSAYNEQFF	TGCGCCAGCAGCCCATGGGCGATTTCGGGTTCGGCCTACAATGAGCAGTTCTTC
TRBV24-1	many	-	TRBJ2-1	CATSDYNHYNEQFF	TGTGCCACCAGTGATTACAACCATTACAATGAGCAGTTCTTC
TRBV11-2	many	-	TRBJ2-1	CASSLGSSRYNEQFF	TGTGCCAGCAGCTTAGGTAGCTCCCGATACAATGAGCAGTTCTTC
TRBV28	few	TRBD2	TRBJ2-1	CASGLPSGRRDNEQFF	TGTGCCAGCGGCTTACCTAGCGGGAGGAGGGACAATGAGCAGTTCTTC